A selection of T cell receptor beta chains follows, all from one sample in a study of T cell responses to AZD1222 COVID-19 vaccine. Only in-frame clones appear in the TCRdb table, and some are missing; sequencing was by immunoSEQ multiplex PCR. Of over 150,000 clones listed, 91% are singletons. The sequences come from peripheral blood, collected 28 days after the second AZD1222 dose. The receptors were sampled from an adult who received the AZD1222 COVID-19 vaccine. CDR3s include the opening cysteine and the closing phenylalanine or tryptophan. The D gene is left open where the match is weak. The size entry is marked missing in some rows and otherwise reads once, few, many or a size class.

len,abundance,d_gene,v_gene,j_gene,CDR3nt,CDR3aa
18,-,TRBD2,TRBV28,TRBJ2-5,TGTGCCAGCAGTTCTCGACTAGCGGGAACTGATGTCGAAGAGACCCAGTACTTC,CASSSRLAGTDVEETQYF
15,-,-,TRBV7-6,TRBJ2-3,TGTGCCAGCAGCTCCTTAAGGCTGAGCACAGATACGCAGTATTTT,CASSSLRLSTDTQYF
15,-,TRBD1,TRBV6-2/TRBV6-3,TRBJ1-1,TGTGCCAGCAGTTACTCGGCCCGACAGGGGACTGAAGCTTTCTTT,CASSYSARQGTEAFF
15,-,TRBD1,TRBV7-9,TRBJ1-2,TGTGCCAGCAGCTTAGGTGTGACAGGGTTCGATGGCTACACCTTC,CASSLGVTGFDGYTF
12,-,-,TRBV29-1,TRBJ2-7,TGCAGCGTTTCACGAAGCTCCTACGAGCAGTACTTC,CSVSRSSYEQYF
15,-,-,TRBV28,TRBJ2-1,TGTGCCAGCAGTGCTCCGGGCCGTCGGGGGAATGAGCAGTTCTTC,CASSAPGRRGNEQFF
14,-,-,TRBV10-3,TRBJ2-1,TGTGCCATCAGCCGACAGGTCTCCTACAATGAGCAGTTCTTC,CAISRQVSYNEQFF
15,few,TRBD1,TRBV6-1,TRBJ2-5,TGTGCCAGCAGTCCGGGACAGGGGGACCAAGAGACCCAGTACTTC,CASSPGQGDQETQYF
17,-,-,TRBV7-9,TRBJ2-2,TGTGCCAGCAGCTTAGCGCTAGTACAGGGGAACACCGGGGAGCTGTTTTTT,CASSLALVQGNTGELFF
18,many,TRBD1,TRBV28,TRBJ2-6,TGTGCCAGCAGTCCCGGGACAGTTACTGGCGCTGGGGCCAACGTCCTGACTTTC,CASSPGTVTGAGANVLTF
14,-,-,TRBV13,TRBJ1-6,TGTGCCAGCAGTTCCGGGCCTAACAATTCACCCCTCCACTTT,CASSSGPNNSPLHF
13,-,TRBD1,TRBV10-3,TRBJ1-4,TGTGCCATCAGTGAGCGACAGGGAGAAAAACTGTTTTTT,CAISERQGEKLFF
13,-,TRBD1,TRBV12-3/TRBV12-4,TRBJ1-1,TGTGCCAGCAGTTTATTGGGGACAGCTGAAGCTTTCTTT,CASSLLGTAEAFF
16,-,TRBD1,TRBV7-9,TRBJ1-4,TGTGCCAGCAGGCCGACCGGGACAGCAACTAATGAAAAACTGTTTTTT,CASRPTGTATNEKLFF
14,-,TRBD2,TRBV28,TRBJ2-7,TGTGCCAGCAGGGGGAGCGGGAGACCGGACGAGCAGTACTTC,CASRGSGRPDEQYF
17,once,TRBD2,TRBV11-3,TRBJ2-1,TGTGCCAGCAGCTTAGCCCCCTTTGGGGGAGGGACCAATGAGCAGTTCTTC,CASSLAPFGGGTNEQFF
15,-,TRBD1,TRBV20-1,TRBJ2-2,TGCAGTGCTAGTAGTGAGGGGGCCCACACCGGGGAGCTGTTTTTT,CSASSEGAHTGELFF
15,-,TRBD2,TRBV7-3,TRBJ2-1,TGTGCCAGCAGCCCGACTAGCGGGAGCGGAGATGAGCAGTTCTTC,CASSPTSGSGDEQFF
13,-,-,TRBV30,TRBJ2-3,TGTGCCTGGAGTGTGGGGAGCACAGATACGCAGTATTTT,CAWSVGSTDTQYF
13,-,-,TRBV4-2,TRBJ2-1,TGTGCCAGCAGCCAAGATGTTTCAGCGGAGCAGTTCTTC,CASSQDVSAEQFF
14,-,-,TRBV19,TRBJ1-3,TGTGCCAGTATCCGGACGGTCTCTGGAAACACCATATATTTT,CASIRTVSGNTIYF
13,-,-,TRBV10-1,TRBJ2-1,TGCGCCAGCAGTCAAAGGGGCGTCGATGAGCAGTTCTTC,CASSQRGVDEQFF
12,once,-,TRBV30,TRBJ1-2,TGTGCCTGGAGAGAGGGGGTCGGAGGCTACACCTTC,CAWREGVGGYTF
13,-,-,TRBV7-2,TRBJ2-7,TGTGCCAGCAGACCCCACGGGCCTTACGAGCAGTACTTC,CASRPHGPYEQYF
16,-,TRBD2,TRBV7-8,TRBJ2-3,TGTGCCAGCAGCTTAGTAACTAGCGGGAGTCAAGATACGCAGTATTTT,CASSLVTSGSQDTQYF
14,-,-,TRBV10-3,TRBJ2-3,TGTGCCATCAGTGATTCCGGAAGCACAGATACGCAGTATTTT,CAISDSGSTDTQYF
19,-,-,TRBV9,TRBJ2-2,TGTGCCAGCAGCGTAGCCGATAGTCGTCGGTACTATAACACCGGGGAGCTGTTTTTT,CASSVADSRRYYNTGELFF